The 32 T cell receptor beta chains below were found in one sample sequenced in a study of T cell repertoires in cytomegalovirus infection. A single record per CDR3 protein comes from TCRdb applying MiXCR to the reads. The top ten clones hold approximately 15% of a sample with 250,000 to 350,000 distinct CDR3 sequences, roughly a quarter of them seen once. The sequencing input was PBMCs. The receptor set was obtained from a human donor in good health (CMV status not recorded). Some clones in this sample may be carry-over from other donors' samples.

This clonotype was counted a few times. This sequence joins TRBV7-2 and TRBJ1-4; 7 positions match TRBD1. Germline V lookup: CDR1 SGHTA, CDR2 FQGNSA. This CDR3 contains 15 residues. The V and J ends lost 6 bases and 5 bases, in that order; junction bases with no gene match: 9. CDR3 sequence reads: CASSKMGQPNEKLFF. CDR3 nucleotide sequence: TGTGCCAGCAGTAAGATGGGACAGCCAAATGAAAAACTGTTTTTT.

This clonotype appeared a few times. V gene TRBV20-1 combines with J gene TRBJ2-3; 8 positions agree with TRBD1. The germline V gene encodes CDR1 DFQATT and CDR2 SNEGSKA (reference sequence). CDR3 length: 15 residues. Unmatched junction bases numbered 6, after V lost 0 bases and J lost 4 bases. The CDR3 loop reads CSARDSQGASDTQYF. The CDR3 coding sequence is TGCAGTGCTAGAGATAGTCAGGGGGCCTCAGATACGCAGTATTTT.

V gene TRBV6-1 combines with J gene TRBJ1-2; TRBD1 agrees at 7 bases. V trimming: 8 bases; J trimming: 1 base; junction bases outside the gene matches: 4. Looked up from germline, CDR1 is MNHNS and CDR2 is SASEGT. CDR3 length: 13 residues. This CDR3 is CASSTGNNYGYTF. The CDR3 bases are TGTGCCAGCTCGACAGGGAATAACTATGGCTACACCTTC.

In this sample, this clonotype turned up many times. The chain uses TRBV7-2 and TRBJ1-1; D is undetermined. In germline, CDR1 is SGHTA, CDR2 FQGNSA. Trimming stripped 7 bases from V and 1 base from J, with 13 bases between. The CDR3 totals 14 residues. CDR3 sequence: CASNIRTGNTEAFF. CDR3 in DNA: TGTGCCAGCAACATAAGGACGGGGAACACTGAAGCTTTCTTT. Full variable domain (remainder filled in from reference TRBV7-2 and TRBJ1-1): GAGVSQSPSNKVTEKGKDVELRCDPISGHTALYWYRQSLGQGLEFLIYFQGNSAPDKSGLPSDRFSAERTGGSVSTLTIQRTQQEDSAVYLCASNIRTGNTEAFFGQGTRLTVV.

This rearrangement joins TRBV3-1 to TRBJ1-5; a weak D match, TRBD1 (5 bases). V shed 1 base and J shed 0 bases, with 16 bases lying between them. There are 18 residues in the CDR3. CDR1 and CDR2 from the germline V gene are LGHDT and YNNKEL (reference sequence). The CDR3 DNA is TGTGCCAGCAGCCAAGGGGCCCTAGGGGATACTAGCAATCAGCCCCAGCATTTT. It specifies CASSQGALGDTSNQPQHF.

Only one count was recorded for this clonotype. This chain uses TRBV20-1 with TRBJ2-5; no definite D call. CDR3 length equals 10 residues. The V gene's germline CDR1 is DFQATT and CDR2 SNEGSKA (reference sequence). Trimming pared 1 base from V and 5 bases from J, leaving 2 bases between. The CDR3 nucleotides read TGCAGTGCTAGAGGGGAGACCCAGTACTTC. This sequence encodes CSARGETQYF.

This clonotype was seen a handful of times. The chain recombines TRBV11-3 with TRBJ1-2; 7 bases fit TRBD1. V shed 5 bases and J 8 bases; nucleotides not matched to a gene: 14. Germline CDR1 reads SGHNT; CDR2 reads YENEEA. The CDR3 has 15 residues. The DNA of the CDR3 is TGTGCCAGCAGCACCACGGGACAGACGGGAGTGGGCTACACCTTC. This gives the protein CASSTTGQTGVGYTF.

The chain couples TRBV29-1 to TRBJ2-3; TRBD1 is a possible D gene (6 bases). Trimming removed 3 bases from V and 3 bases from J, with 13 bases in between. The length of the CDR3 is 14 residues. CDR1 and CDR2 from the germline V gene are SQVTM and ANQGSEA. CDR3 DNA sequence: TGCAGCGTTGAGCCGGGACAAAGGACAGATACGCAGTATTTT. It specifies CSVEPGQRTDTQYF.

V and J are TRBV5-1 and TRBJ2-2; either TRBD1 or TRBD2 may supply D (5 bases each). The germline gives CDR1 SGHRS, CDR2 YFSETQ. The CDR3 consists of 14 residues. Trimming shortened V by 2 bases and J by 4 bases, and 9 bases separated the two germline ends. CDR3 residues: CASSLQAGTGELFF. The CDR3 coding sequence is TGCGCCAGCAGCTTACAGGCGGGCACCGGGGAGCTGTTTTTT.

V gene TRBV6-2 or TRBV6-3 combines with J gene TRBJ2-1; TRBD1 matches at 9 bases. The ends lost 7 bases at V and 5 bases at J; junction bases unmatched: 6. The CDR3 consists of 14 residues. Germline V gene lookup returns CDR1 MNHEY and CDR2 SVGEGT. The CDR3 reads CASNRQGVNNEQFF. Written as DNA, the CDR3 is TGTGCCAGCAACCGACAGGGGGTTAACAATGAGCAGTTCTTC.

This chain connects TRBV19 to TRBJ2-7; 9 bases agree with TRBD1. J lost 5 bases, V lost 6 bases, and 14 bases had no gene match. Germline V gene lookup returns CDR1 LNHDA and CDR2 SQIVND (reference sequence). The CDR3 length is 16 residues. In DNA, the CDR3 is TGTGCCAGTAGCCTAGTACCCGGGACAGGGATCCACGAGCAGTACTTC. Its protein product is CASSLVPGTGIHEQYF.

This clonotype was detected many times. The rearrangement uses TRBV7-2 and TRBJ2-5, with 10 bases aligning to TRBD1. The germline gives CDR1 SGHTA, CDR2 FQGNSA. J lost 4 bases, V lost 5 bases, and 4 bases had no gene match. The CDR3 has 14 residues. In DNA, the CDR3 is TGTGCCAGCAGCCAGACAGGGGGCCTAGAGACCCAGTACTTC. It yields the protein CASSQTGGLETQYF.

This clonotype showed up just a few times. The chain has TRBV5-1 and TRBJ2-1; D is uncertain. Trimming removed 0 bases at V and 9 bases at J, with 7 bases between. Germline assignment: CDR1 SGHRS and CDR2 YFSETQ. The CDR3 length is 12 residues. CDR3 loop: CASSLDEGEQFF. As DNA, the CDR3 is TGCGCCAGCAGCTTGGACGAAGGTGAGCAGTTCTTC.

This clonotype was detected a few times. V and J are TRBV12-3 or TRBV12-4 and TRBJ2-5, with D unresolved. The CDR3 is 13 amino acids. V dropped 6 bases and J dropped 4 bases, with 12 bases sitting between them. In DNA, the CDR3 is TGTGCCAGCAGCCCATTTGAAGGAGAGACCCAGTACTTC. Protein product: CASSPFEGETQYF.

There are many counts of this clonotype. This CDR3 reads CATSDSGGAVYNEQFF. CDR3 coding DNA: TGTGCCACCAGCGATAGCGGGGGGGCCGTTTACAATGAGCAGTTCTTC. The genes are TRBV24-1 and TRBJ2-1, with TRBD2 matching over 11 bases. CDR1 and CDR2 (germline): KGHDR, SFDVKD. CDR3 length equals 16 residues. Trimming removed 7 bases from V and 4 bases from J; junction bases left unmatched: 8.

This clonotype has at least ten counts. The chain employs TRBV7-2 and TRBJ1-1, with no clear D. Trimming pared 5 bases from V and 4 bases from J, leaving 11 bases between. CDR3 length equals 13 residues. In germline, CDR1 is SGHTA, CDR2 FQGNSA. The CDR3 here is CASSPGQTTEAFF. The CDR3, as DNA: TGTGCCAGCAGCCCCGGGCAGACCACTGAAGCTTTCTTT.

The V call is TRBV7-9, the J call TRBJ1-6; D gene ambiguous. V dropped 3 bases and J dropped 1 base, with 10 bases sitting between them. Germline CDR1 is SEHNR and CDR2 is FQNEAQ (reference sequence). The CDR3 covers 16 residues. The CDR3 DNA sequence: TGTGCCAGCAGCTTCATTCGGGGATCCTATAATTCACCCCTCCACTTT. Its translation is CASSFIRGSYNSPLHF.

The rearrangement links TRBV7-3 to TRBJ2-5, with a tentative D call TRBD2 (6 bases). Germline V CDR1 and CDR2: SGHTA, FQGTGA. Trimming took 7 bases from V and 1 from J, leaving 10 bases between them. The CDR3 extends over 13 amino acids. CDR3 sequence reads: CASKLAVQETQYF. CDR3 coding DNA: TGTGCCAGCAAACTAGCAGTCCAAGAGACCCAGTACTTC.

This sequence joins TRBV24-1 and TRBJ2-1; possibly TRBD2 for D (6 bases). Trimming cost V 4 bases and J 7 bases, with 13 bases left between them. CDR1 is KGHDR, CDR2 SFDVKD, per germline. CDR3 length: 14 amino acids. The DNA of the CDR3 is TGTGCCACCAGTGACCTGGGACTCGGGAATGAGCAGTTCTTC. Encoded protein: CATSDLGLGNEQFF.

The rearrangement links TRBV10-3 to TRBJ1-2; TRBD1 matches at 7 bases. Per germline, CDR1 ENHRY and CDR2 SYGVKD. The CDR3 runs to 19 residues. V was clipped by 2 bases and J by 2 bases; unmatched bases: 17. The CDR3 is CAISEPRGRRRRPNYGYTF. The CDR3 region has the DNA TGTGCCATCAGTGAGCCTAGGGGGCGGAGGAGGCGACCGAACTATGGCTACACCTTC.

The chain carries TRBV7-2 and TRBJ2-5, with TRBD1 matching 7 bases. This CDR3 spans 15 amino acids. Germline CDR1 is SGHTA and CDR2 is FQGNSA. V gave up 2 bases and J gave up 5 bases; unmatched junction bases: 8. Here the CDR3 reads CASSLIGTATETQYF. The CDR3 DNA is TGTGCCAGCAGCTTAATTGGGACAGCGACGGAGACCCAGTACTTC. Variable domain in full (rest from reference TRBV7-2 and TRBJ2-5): GAGVSQSPSNKVTEKGKDVELRCDPISGHTALYWYRQSLGQGLEFLIYFQGNSAPDKSGLPSDRFSAERTGGSVSTLTIQRTQQEDSAVYLCASSLIGTATETQYFGPGTRLLVL.

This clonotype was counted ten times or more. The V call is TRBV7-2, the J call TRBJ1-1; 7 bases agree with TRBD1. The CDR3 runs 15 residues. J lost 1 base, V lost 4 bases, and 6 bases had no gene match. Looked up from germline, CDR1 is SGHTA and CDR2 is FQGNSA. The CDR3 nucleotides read TGTGCCAGCAGCTCCCGGGGACAGCCGAACACTGAAGCTTTCTTT. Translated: CASSSRGQPNTEAFF.

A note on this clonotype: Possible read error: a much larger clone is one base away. Here the CDR3 reads CASSRLAGATNPGELFF. The DNA of the CDR3 is TGTGCCAGCAGTCGACTAGCGGGAGCTACCAACCCCGGGGAGCTGTTTTTT. The rearrangement joins TRBV12-3 or TRBV12-4 to TRBJ2-2; TRBD2 matches at 12 bases. J lost 6 bases, V lost 5 bases, and 10 bases had no gene match. CDR3 size: 17 residues.

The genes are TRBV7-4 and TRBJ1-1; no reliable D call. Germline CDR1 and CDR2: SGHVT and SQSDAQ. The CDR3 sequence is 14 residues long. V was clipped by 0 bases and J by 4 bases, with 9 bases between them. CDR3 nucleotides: TGTGCCAGCAGCTTAGCTACAGTTAGCACTGAAGCTTTCTTT. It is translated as CASSLATVSTEAFF.

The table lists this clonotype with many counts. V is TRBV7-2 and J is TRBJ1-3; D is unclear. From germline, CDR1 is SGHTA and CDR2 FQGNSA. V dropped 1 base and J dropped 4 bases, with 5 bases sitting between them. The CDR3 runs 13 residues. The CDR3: CASSLGHGNTIYF. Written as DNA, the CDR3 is TGTGCCAGCAGCTTAGGACACGGAAACACCATATATTTT.

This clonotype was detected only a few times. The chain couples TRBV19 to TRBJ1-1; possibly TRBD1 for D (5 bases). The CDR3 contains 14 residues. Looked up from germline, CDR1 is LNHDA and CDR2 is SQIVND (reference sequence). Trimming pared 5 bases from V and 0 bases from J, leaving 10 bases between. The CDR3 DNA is TGTGCCAGTAGTTTTCAAGGGGTGAACACTGAAGCTTTCTTT. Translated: CASSFQGVNTEAFF.

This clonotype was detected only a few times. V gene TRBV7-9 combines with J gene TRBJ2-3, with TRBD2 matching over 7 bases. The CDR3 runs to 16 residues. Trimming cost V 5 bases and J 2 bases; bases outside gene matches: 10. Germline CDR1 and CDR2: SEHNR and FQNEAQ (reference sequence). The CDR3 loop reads CASSISGTPPTDTQYF. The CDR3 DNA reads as TGTGCCAGCAGCATCAGCGGGACTCCCCCCACAGATACGCAGTATTTT.

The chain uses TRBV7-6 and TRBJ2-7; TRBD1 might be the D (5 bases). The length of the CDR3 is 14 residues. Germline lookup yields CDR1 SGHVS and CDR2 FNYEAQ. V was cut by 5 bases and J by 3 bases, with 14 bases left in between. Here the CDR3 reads CASSPIGGHYEQYF. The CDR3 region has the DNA TGTGCCAGCAGCCCCATTGGTGGACACTACGAGCAGTACTTC. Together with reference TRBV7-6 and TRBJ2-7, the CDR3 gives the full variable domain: GAGVSQSPRYKVTKRGQDVALRCDPISGHVSLYWYRQALGQGPEFLTYFNYEAQQDKSGLPNDRFSAERPEGSISTLTIQRTEQRDSAMYRCASSPIGGHYEQYFGPGTRLTVT.

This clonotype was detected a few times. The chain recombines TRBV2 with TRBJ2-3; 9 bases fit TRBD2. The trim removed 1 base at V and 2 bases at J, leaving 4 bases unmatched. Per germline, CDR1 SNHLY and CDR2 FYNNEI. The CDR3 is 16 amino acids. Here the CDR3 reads CASSEGAGGPTDTQYF. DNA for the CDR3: TGTGCCAGCAGTGAAGGGGCGGGAGGGCCCACAGATACGCAGTATTTT. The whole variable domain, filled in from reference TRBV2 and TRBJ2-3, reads EPEVTQTPSHQVTQMGQEVILRCVPISNHLYFYWYRQILGQKVEFLVSFYNNEISEKSEIFDDQFSVERPDGSNFTLKIRSTKLEDSAMYFCASSEGAGGPTDTQYFGPGTRLTVL.

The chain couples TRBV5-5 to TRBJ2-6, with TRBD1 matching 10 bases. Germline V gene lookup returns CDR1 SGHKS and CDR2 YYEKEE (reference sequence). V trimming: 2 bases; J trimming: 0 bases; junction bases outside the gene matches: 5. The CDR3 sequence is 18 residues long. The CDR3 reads CASSFGDRGPSGANVLTF. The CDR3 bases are TGTGCCAGCAGCTTTGGGGACAGGGGCCCCTCTGGGGCCAACGTCCTGACTTTC. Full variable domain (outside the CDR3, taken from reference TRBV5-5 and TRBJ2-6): DAGVTQSPTHLIKTRGQQVTLRCSPISGHKSVSWYQQVLGQGPQFIFQYYEKEERGRGNFPDRFSARQFPNYSSELNVNALLLGDSALYLCASSFGDRGPSGANVLTFGAGSRLTVL.

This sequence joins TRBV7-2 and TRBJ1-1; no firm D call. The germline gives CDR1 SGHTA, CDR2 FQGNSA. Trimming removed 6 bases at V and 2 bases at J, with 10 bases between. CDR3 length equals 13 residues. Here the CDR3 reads CASRIGDNTEAFF. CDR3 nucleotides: TGTGCCAGCAGGATCGGAGACAACACTGAAGCTTTCTTT.

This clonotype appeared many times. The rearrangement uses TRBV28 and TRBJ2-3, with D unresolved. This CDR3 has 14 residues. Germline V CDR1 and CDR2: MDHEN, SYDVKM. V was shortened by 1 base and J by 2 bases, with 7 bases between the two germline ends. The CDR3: CASSLSGFTDTQYF. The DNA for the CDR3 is TGTGCCAGCAGTTTATCTGGGTTCACAGATACGCAGTATTTT.